The sequence of this TCR beta chain was determined in a study of response to subunit inactivated influenza vaccine. This clonotype was counted many times. This CDR3 region has 13 residues. Trimming removed 6 bases at V and 2 bases at J, with 11 bases between. Each CDR3 protein is one row after TCRdb ran MiXCR on the RT-PCR reads. This sample has around 710,000 distinct CDR3 sequences; approximately 15% occur once, and the top ten carry 6.5% to 8.5%. Material: PBMCs from blood, obtained about 14 days before vaccination. V and J are TRBV12-3 or TRBV12-4 and TRBJ2-7, with D tentatively TRBD1 or TRBD2 (5 bases each). The origin of this receptor is a man between 45 and 60 years old who received an inactivated influenza vaccine. CDR3 residues: CASRGTLTYEQYF. The CDR3 DNA sequence: TGTGCCAGCAGGGGGACGTTGACCTACGAGCAGTACTTC.